This passage covers 5 T cell receptor beta chains from one sample sequenced in a study of tumor-infiltrating lymphocytes in glioblastoma multiforme. Three nested ARM-PCR rounds with V-beta and C-beta primers built TCRB libraries. Each CDR3 protein is one row after TCRdb ran MiXCR on the multiplex PCR reads. Of some 15,000 distinct CDR3 sequences listed, under 85% were seen once; the top ten hold under 40%. The sample taken for sequencing was brain tumor tissue. The receptors come from a male donor with glioblastoma.

As regards this clonotype: A read error may be the cause here, since a much bigger clone is one base away. The CDR3 protein is CARSLMEQGNEQFF. CDR3 in DNA: TGTGCCAGGAGCTTAATGGAACAGGGGAATGAGCAGTTCTTC. The chain links TRBV11-2 to TRBJ2-1, with 7 nucleotides matching TRBD1. CDR3 length: 14 residues. Germline CDR1 SGHAT, CDR2 FQNNGV.

Points on this clonotype: Here the CDR3 omits its conserved ending phenylalanine or tryptophan, so a read error is the likely source. The rearrangement links TRBV11-2 to TRBJ2-3, with D perhaps matching TRBD2 (5 bases). This CDR3 spans 14 amino acids. Germline CDR1 reads SGHAT; CDR2 reads FQNNGV. V was cut by 4 bases and J by 6 bases, with 14 bases left in between. The CDR3 sequence: CASSSTSGMDTQYL. CDR3 DNA: TGTGCCAGCAGCTCGACCAGCGGCATGGATACGCAGTATTTG.

The gene calls are TRBV13 and TRBJ1-1; TRBD1 matches 7 bases. The length of the CDR3 is 14 residues. The V gene end was trimmed by 9 bases and the J gene end by 6 bases; junction bases not matched to a gene: 13. Germline V gene lookup returns CDR1 PRHDT and CDR2 FYEKMQ (reference sequence). CDR3: CASSPGRGRAEAFF. CDR3 sequence (DNA): TGTGCCAGTAGCCCGGGGAGGGGGCGGGCTGAAGCTTTCTTT.

This chain connects TRBV10-2 to TRBJ2-1; D is unclear. Between the trimmed V and J ends, which lost 8 bases and 7 bases, there was a span of 9 bases. Per germline, CDR1 WSHSY and CDR2 SAAADI. This CDR3 has 11 residues. The DNA for the CDR3 is TGCGCCAGCCTAGACGGTAATGAGCAGTTCTTC. Amino acids: CASLDGNEQFF.

Notes on this clonotype: One end of the junction varies from germline; a read error may be responsible. This chain joins TRBV28 and TRBJ2-5, with unresolved D. The CDR3 totals 13 residues. CDR1 and CDR2 from the germline V gene are MDHEN and SYDVKM. The CDR3 coding sequence is TGTGCCAGCGGTTTAAGGGATCAAGAGACCCAGTACTTC. Translation: CASGLRDQETQYF.